This TCR beta chain was identified during a study of CXCR3-negative and CXCR3-positive naive CD8 T cells. General observations from the study: Comparison of naive cells showed more hydrophobic TRB CDR3s in CXCR3-positive than in CXCR3-negative naive cells.

Each TRB cDNA library was prepared by 5' RACE (with UMI labels). TCRdb re-called the 5' RACE reads; every CDR3 protein appears as one record, without DNA. The sample has over 95,000 distinct CDR3 sequences. The CDR3 loop spans 16 amino acids. As regards this clonotype: What it recognizes is unknown.

The sequence derives from a human donor in good health. Some clones in this sample may be carry-over from other donors' samples. This chain joins TRBV12-3 or TRBV12-4 and TRBJ2-7; the TCRdb call, TRBD2, lacks DNA for checking. The sample comprised naive CXCR3+ CD8+ T cells from blood. Subset here: CD45RO-CCR7+CD27+CD95- naive CD8+ T cells expressing CXCR3 (TNR3+). CDR3 amino acids: CASSLWAGTDYYEQYF.